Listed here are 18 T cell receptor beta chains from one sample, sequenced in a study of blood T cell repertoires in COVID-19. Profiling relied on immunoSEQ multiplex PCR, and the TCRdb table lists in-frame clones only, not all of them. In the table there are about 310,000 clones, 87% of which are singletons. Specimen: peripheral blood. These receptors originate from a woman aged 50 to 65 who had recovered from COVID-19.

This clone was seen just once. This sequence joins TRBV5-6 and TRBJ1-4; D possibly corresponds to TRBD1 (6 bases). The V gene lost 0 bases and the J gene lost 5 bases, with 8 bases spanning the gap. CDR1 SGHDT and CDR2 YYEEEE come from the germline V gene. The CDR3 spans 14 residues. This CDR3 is CASSLGTVNEKLFF. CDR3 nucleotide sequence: TGTGCCAGCAGCTTGGGGACAGTCAATGAAAAACTGTTTTTT.

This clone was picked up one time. DNA for the CDR3: TGTGCCAGCTCACCATCGACAGGGGGTAACAATGAGCAGTTCTTC. Translation: CASSPSTGGNNEQFF. This sequence joins TRBV18 and TRBJ2-1, with 9 bases aligning to TRBD1. CDR1 and CDR2 from the germline V gene are KGHSH and LQKENI. The V and J ends lost 2 bases and 5 bases, in that order; junction bases with no gene match: 4. The CDR3 contains 15 residues.

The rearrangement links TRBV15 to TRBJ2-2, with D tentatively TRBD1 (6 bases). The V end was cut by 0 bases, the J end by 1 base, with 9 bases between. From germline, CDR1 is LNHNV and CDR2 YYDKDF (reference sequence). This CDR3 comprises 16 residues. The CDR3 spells CATSRDPGQNTGELFF. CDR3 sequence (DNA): TGTGCCACCAGCAGAGATCCGGGACAGAACACCGGGGAGCTGTTTTTT. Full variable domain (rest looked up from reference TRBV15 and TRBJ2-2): DAMVIQNPRYQVTQFGKPVTLSCSQTLNHNVMYWYQQKSSQAPKLLFHYYDKDFNNEADTPDNFQSRRPNTSFCFLDIRSPGLGDTAMYLCATSRDPGQNTGELFFGEGSRLTVL.

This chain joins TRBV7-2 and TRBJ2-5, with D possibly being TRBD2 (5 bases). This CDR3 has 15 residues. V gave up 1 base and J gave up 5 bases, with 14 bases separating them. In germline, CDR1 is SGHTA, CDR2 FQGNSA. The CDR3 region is CASSLDGKQGETQYF. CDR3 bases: TGTGCCAGCAGCTTAGACGGGAAGCAAGGGGAGACCCAGTACTTC.

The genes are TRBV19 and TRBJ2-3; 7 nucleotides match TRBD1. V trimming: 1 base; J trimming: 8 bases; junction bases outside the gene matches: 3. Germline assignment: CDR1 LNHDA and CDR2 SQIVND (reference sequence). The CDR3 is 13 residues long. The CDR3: CASSIGGDSTQYF. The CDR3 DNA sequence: TGTGCCAGTAGTATAGGAGGGGACAGTACGCAGTATTTT.

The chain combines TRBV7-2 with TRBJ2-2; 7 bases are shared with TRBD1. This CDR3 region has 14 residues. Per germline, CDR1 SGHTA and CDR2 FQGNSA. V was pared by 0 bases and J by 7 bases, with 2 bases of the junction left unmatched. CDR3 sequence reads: CASSLASGGGELFF. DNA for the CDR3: TGTGCCAGCAGCTTAGCTTCAGGGGGCGGGGAGCTGTTTTTT.

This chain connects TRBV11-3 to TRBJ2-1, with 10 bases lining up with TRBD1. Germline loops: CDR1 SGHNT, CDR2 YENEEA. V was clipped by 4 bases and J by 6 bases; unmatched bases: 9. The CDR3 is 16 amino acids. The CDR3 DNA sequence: TGTGCCAGCAGCTGGGGCCCCGACAGGGGGCTCAATGAGCAGTTCTTC. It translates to CASSWGPDRGLNEQFF.

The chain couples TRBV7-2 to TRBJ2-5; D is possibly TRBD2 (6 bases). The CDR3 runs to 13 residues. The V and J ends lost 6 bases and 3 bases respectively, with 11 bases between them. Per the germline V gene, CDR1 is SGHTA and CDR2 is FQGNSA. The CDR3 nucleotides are TGTGCCAGCAGAGTTGCGGGGAAAGAGACCCAGTACTTC. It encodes CASRVAGKETQYF.

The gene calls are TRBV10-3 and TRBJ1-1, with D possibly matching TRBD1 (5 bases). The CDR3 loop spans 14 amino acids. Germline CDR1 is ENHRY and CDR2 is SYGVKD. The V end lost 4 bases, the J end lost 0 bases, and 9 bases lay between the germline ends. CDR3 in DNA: TGTGCCATCAGTGCGGGACTGATGAACACTGAAGCTTTCTTT. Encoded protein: CAISAGLMNTEAFF.

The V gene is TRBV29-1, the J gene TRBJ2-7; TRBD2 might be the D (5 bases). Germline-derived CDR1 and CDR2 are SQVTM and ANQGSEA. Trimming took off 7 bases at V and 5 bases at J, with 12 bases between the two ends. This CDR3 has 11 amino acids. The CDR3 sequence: CSGGYGDEQYF. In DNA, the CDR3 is TGCAGCGGGGGTTACGGGGACGAGCAGTACTTC.

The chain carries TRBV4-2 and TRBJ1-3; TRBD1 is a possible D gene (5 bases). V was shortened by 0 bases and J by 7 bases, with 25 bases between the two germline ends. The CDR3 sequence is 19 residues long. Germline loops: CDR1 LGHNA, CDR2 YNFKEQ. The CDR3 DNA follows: TGTGCCAGCAGCCAAGAGGTGATTTACTGGGGGGGTGAGAAGAACACCATATATTTT. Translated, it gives CASSQEVIYWGGEKNTIYF.

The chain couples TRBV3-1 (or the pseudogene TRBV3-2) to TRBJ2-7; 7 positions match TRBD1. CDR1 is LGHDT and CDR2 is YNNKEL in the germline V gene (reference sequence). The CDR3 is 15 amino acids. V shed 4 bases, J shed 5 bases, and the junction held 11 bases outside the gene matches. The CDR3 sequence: CASSPTTGKVHEQYF. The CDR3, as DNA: TGTGCCAGCAGCCCTACGACAGGGAAGGTCCACGAGCAGTACTTC.

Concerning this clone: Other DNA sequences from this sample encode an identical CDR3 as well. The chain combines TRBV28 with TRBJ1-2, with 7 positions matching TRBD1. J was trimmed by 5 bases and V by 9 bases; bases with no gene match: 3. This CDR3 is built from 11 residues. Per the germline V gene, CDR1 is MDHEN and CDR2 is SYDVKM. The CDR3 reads CASYRGYGYTF. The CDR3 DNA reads TGTGCCAGTTACAGGGGTTATGGCTACACCTTC.

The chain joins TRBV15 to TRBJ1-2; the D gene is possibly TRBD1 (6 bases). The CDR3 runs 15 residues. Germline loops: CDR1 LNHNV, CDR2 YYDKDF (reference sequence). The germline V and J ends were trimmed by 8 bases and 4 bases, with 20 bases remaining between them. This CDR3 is CATGLNTGLGYGYTF. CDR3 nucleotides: TGTGCCACCGGACTGAACACAGGGCTGGGCTATGGCTACACCTTC.

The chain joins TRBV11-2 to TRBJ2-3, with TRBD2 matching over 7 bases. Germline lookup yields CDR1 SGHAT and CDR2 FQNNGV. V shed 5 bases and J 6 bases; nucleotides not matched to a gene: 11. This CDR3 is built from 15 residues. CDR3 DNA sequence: TGTGCCAGCAGCAGATTTACCCGGGGAGGGGATACGCAGTATTTT. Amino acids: CASSRFTRGGDTQYF.

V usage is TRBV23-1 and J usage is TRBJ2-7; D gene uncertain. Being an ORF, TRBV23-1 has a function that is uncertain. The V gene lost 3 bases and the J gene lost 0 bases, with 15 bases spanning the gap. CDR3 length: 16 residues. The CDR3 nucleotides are TGCGCCAGCAGTCAGTCCGTTTACAACGTCTCCTACGAGCAGTACTTC. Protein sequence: CASSQSVYNVSYEQYF.

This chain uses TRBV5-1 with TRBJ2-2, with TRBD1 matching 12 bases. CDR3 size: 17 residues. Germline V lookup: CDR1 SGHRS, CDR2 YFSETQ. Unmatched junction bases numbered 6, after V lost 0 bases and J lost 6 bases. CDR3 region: CASSLAAGTGGPGELFF. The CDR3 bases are TGCGCCAGCAGCTTGGCCGCCGGGACAGGGGGCCCCGGGGAGCTGTTTTTT.

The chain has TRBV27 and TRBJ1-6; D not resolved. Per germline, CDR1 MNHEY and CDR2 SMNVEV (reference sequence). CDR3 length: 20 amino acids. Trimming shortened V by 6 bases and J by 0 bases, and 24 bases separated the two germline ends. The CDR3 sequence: CASRSRSQSGRSSYNSPLHF. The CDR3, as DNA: TGTGCCAGCAGAAGTAGGTCCCAGAGCGGCAGGAGCTCCTATAATTCACCCCTCCACTTT.